The 27 T cell receptor beta chains in this list originate from one sample, sequenced in a study of T cells after somatic rescue of genetic block. Using immunoSEQ multiplex PCR, the repertoire was profiled, and TCRdb retains in-frame clones only, with some absent. Of around 57,000 clones in the sample, approximately 96% were seen once. Sequenced material: peripheral blood mononuclear cells (PBMCs). All receptors come from a child younger than two.

This clone was recorded once. CDR3 in amino acids: CASSLDETQYF. In DNA, the CDR3 is TGTGCCAGCAGCTTAGATGAGACCCAGTACTTC. V is TRBV7-2 and J is TRBJ2-5; D remains ambiguous. Looked up from germline, CDR1 is SGHTA and CDR2 is FQGNSA. Trimming took off 1 base at V and 5 bases at J, with 2 bases between the two ends. There are 11 residues in the CDR3.

The chain is built from TRBV5-1 and TRBJ2-7; D gene ambiguous. V was clipped by 3 bases and J by 2 bases, with 3 bases between them. Germline CDR1 reads SGHRS; CDR2 reads YFSETQ. CDR3 length: 11 amino acids. DNA of the CDR3: TGCGCCAGCAGCTCGGCCTACGAGCAGTACTTC. This encodes CASSSAYEQYF.

This chain joins TRBV6-6 and TRBJ1-2, with 10 nucleotides matching TRBD1. Germline lookup yields CDR1 MNHNY and CDR2 SVGAGI (reference sequence). CDR3 length equals 15 residues. The junction had 11 bases not matched to a gene; V was cut back by 6 bases and J by 7 bases. CDR3 loop: CASRLSTGTGVGYTF. The CDR3 DNA reads TGTGCCAGCAGACTATCTACCGGGACAGGGGTTGGCTACACCTTC.

V usage is TRBV28 and J usage is TRBJ2-5, with D tentatively TRBD1 (6 bases). The CDR3 runs 13 residues. The germline V and J ends were trimmed by 4 bases and 5 bases, with 11 bases remaining between them. Germline V gene lookup returns CDR1 MDHEN and CDR2 SYDVKM. As DNA, the CDR3 is TGTGCCAGCAGTTCGGCAGGGGAGGAGACCCAGTACTTC. This encodes CASSSAGEETQYF.

This rearrangement joins TRBV28 to TRBJ2-7, with D maybe TRBD2 (5 bases). Germline CDR1 is MDHEN and CDR2 is SYDVKM. CDR3 size: 13 residues. V was pared by 2 bases and J by 0 bases, with 5 bases between. CDR3 sequence reads: CASSLGLSYEQYF. The CDR3 DNA reads as TGTGCCAGCAGTTTAGGACTCTCCTACGAGCAGTACTTC. The entire variable domain, with the rest obtained from reference TRBV28 and TRBJ2-7, is as follows: DVKVTQSSRYLVKRTGEKVFLECVQDMDHENMFWYRQDPGLGLRLIYFSYDVKMKEKGDIPEGYSVSREKKERFSLILESASTNQTSMYLCASSLGLSYEQYFGPGTRLTVT.

V is TRBV5-3 and J is TRBJ2-1; unclear D gene. TRBV5-3 is annotated as an ORF whose role is uncertain. The CDR3 totals 16 residues. V was shortened by 2 bases and J by 0 bases, with 12 bases between the two germline ends. The CDR3 DNA reads TGTGCCAGAAGCTTAGTCCGCCAGCGCTCCTACAATGAGCAGTTCTTC. Protein product: CARSLVRQRSYNEQFF.

The chain combines TRBV28 with TRBJ2-1; 13 nucleotides match TRBD2. The CDR3 length is 17 residues. The V and J ends lost 4 bases and 1 base, in that order; junction bases with no gene match: 4. Germline lookup yields CDR1 MDHEN and CDR2 SYDVKM. The CDR3 sequence is CASSSGTSGKSYNEQFF. CDR3 DNA sequence: TGTGCCAGCAGTTCCGGGACTAGCGGGAAATCCTACAATGAGCAGTTCTTC.

The chain has TRBV28 and TRBJ2-1; TRBD2 agrees at 7 bases. V gave up 4 bases and J gave up 7 bases; unmatched junction bases: 10. This CDR3 is built from 15 residues. Germline loops: CDR1 MDHEN, CDR2 SYDVKM. The CDR3 reads CASSWETSSFNEQFF. The DNA for the CDR3 is TGTGCCAGCAGTTGGGAGACTAGCAGTTTTAATGAGCAGTTCTTC.

The V and J genes are TRBV11-2 and TRBJ2-1; no reliable D call. The CDR3 spans 11 residues. Germline V gene sequence: CDR1 SGHAT, CDR2 FQNNGV. Trimming pared 2 bases from V and 6 bases from J, leaving 2 bases between. This chain's CDR3 is CASSLTNEQFF. DNA for the CDR3: TGTGCCAGCAGCTTAACCAATGAGCAGTTCTTC.

The genes are TRBV28 and TRBJ2-7, with 8 bases aligning to TRBD1. The CDR3 contains 15 residues. With 4 bases clipped from V and 4 bases from J, the junction kept 9 bases outside the gene matches. Germline values: CDR1 MDHEN, CDR2 SYDVKM. The CDR3 bases are TGTGCCAGCAGTTCAGGACAGGGAGGAAGATACGAGCAGTACTTC. Translation gives CASSSGQGGRYEQYF.

This chain links TRBV7-6 with TRBJ2-1; a weak D match, TRBD2 (5 bases). The CDR3 consists of 17 residues. V lost 5 bases, J lost 0 bases, and 17 bases lay in between. Germline V gives CDR1 SGHVS, CDR2 FNYEAQ. The CDR3 region is CASSKQDGISSYNEQFF. CDR3 DNA sequence: TGTGCCAGCAGCAAGCAAGACGGGATAAGCTCCTACAATGAGCAGTTCTTC.

V usage is TRBV9 and J usage is TRBJ2-2; 13 nucleotides match TRBD2. This CDR3 is built from 17 residues. The V and J ends lost 4 bases and 6 bases, in that order; junction bases with no gene match: 9. Germline CDR1 reads SGDLS; CDR2 reads YYNGEE. The CDR3 region is CASSSHRTSGSAGELFF. The CDR3 DNA sequence: TGTGCCAGCAGCTCTCACCGGACTAGCGGGAGCGCCGGGGAGCTGTTTTTT.

The CDR3 reads CASSSPGVTDTQYF. CDR3 bases: TGTGCCAGCAGCTCGCCGGGAGTCACAGATACGCAGTATTTT. The V and J genes are TRBV7-6 and TRBJ2-3; D perhaps matches TRBD2 (6 bases). This CDR3 comprises 14 residues. Germline V gives CDR1 SGHVS, CDR2 FNYEAQ. V lost 4 bases, J lost 2 bases, and 10 bases lay in between.

This clone was detected a few times. The chain couples TRBV19 to TRBJ2-2; TRBD2 aligns across 10 bases. Germline V gene lookup returns CDR1 LNHDA and CDR2 SQIVND (reference sequence). V shed 7 bases, J shed 4 bases, and the junction held 0 bases outside the gene matches. This CDR3 is 13 amino acids long. CDR3 sequence reads: CASTSGSTGELFF. CDR3 sequence (DNA): TGTGCCAGTACTAGCGGGAGCACCGGGGAGCTGTTTTTT.

The chain recombines TRBV28 with TRBJ1-2, with D tentatively TRBD1 (5 bases). V lost 3 bases to trimming and J lost 4 bases, with 9 bases between them. Germline V gene data show CDR1 as MDHEN and CDR2 as SYDVKM. The CDR3 has 13 residues. DNA of the CDR3: TGTGCCAGCAGTTTGATGAGGGGCTATGGCTACACCTTC. Translating it yields CASSLMRGYGYTF.

This chain links TRBV9 with TRBJ2-7; 7 bases align to TRBD2. Per the germline V gene, CDR1 is SGDLS and CDR2 is YYNGEE. CDR3 size: 15 residues. V trimming: 0 bases; J trimming: 3 bases; junction bases outside the gene matches: 6. Here the CDR3 DNA reads TGTGCCAGCAGCGTAGCTGCTAGCGGCCTCTACGAGCAGTACTTC. This gives the protein CASSVAASGLYEQYF.

The chain carries TRBV6-6 and TRBJ2-5, with D perhaps matching TRBD2 (6 bases). The V end lost 4 bases, the J end lost 2 bases, and 14 bases lay between the germline ends. CDR3 length: 15 amino acids. CDR1 and CDR2 from the germline V gene are MNHNY and SVGAGI (reference sequence). The CDR3 nucleotides read TGTGCCAGCAGTTCCTTCGGGGGAGGTCAAGAGACCCAGTACTTC. Amino acids: CASSSFGGGQETQYF.

V is TRBV5-1 and J is TRBJ2-4; 9 bases agree with TRBD2. The CDR3 contains 15 residues. Germline V gene sequence: CDR1 SGHRS, CDR2 YFSETQ. V lost 0 bases, J lost 6 bases, and 4 bases stayed unmatched. CDR3 bases: TGCGCCAGCAGCTTGGGGAGCGGGAGGCTAAACATTCAGTACTTC. Protein sequence: CASSLGSGRLNIQYF.

A word on this clone: One end of the junction fails to match germline, which may point to a read error. The genes are TRBV28 and TRBJ2-7; TRBD1 matches at 12 bases. The germline gives CDR1 MDHEN, CDR2 SYDVKM. The CDR3 length is 15 residues. Here the CDR3 reads CASTRPGTGGYERYF. The CDR3 DNA is TGTGCCAGCACCAGACCCGGGACAGGGGGCTACGAGCGGTACTTC.

This rearrangement joins TRBV9 to TRBJ2-1; a possible D gene is TRBD2 (5 bases). This CDR3 region has 17 residues. V was pared by 4 bases and J by 2 bases, with 19 bases between. The V gene's germline CDR1 is SGDLS and CDR2 YYNGEE. In nucleotides, the CDR3 is TGTGCCAGCAGCCCGTCCCCTACTAGAACCCCCTACAATGAGCAGTTCTTC. Encoded protein: CASSPSPTRTPYNEQFF.

The gene calls are TRBV29-1 and TRBJ2-1, with TRBD1 matching over 7 bases. CDR3 size: 13 residues. CDR1 SQVTM and CDR2 ANQGSEA come from the germline V gene. V was clipped by 7 bases and J by 4 bases; unmatched bases: 7. CDR3 coding DNA: TGCAGCGGGGGGACAGTTCTTTACAATGAGCAGTTCTTC. It translates to CSGGTVLYNEQFF.

The chain is built from TRBV27 and TRBJ2-3; TRBD2 matches at 8 bases. CDR1 is MNHEY and CDR2 is SMNVEV in the germline V gene (reference sequence). The V gene end was trimmed by 0 bases and the J gene end by 5 bases; junction bases not matched to a gene: 13. The CDR3 extends over 18 amino acids. The CDR3 protein is CASSLSAPYSGGKDTQYF. CDR3 DNA sequence: TGTGCCAGCAGTTTATCGGCCCCTTATTCGGGAGGGAAAGATACGCAGTATTTT.

V is TRBV5-1 and J is TRBJ2-1; D possibly corresponds to TRBD2 (5 bases). Trimming cost V 5 bases and J 8 bases, with 14 bases left between them. The V gene's germline CDR1 is SGHRS and CDR2 YFSETQ. CDR3 length: 13 amino acids. CDR3 nucleotide sequence: TGCGCCAGCAGTATCACCGGGAATCATGAGCAGTTCTTC. Protein: CASSITGNHEQFF.

The chain links TRBV5-1 to TRBJ2-2, with 12 bases matching TRBD2. Germline V gene lookup returns CDR1 SGHRS and CDR2 YFSETQ. J gave up 2 bases and V 1 base, and 6 bases lay outside the gene matches. The CDR3 loop spans 18 amino acids. The CDR3 spells CASSLPQTSGSNTGELFF. DNA of the CDR3: TGCGCCAGCAGCTTGCCCCAGACTAGCGGGAGTAACACCGGGGAGCTGTTTTTT.

The gene calls are TRBV10-2 and TRBJ2-1, with D unresolved. CDR1 and CDR2 from the germline V gene are WSHSY and SAAADI. The CDR3 is made up of 13 amino acids. V lost 6 bases to trimming and J lost 12 bases, with 18 bases between them. The CDR3 DNA reads as TGCGCCAGCAGACCCACAACTTTACTGGGGCAGTTCTTC. This sequence encodes CASRPTTLLGQFF.

The CDR3 loop is CAWSPQANYGYTF. The DNA of the CDR3 is TGTGCCTGGAGTCCACAGGCGAACTATGGCTACACCTTC. The chain employs TRBV30 and TRBJ1-2; TRBD1 might be the D (5 bases). The CDR3 has 13 residues. V was shortened by 2 bases and J by 2 bases, with 9 bases between the two germline ends. Germline CDR1 reads GTSNPN; CDR2 reads SVGIG (reference sequence).

The V and J genes are TRBV10-3 and TRBJ1-1; 10 nucleotides align to TRBD1. This CDR3 is 11 amino acids long. V lost 6 bases, J lost 8 bases, and 0 bases stayed unmatched. CDR1 and CDR2 from the germline V gene are ENHRY and SYGVKD. The CDR3 region is CAIRTGGEAFF. In DNA form, the CDR3 reads TGTGCCATCAGGACAGGGGGCGAAGCTTTCTTT.